This section outlines one T cell receptor (beta chain) sequence together with its context. Its target is unknown. Some clones are missing from TCRdb's copy, which holds only in-frame ones; the method was immunoSEQ multiplex PCR. This sample carries about 2.5 million clones, 80% to 95% of them seen once, and the ten largest clones take 0.37%. These data belong to a study of shared clonotypes between healthy human individuals. The study, taken as a whole, reports: Compared with memory subsets, naive subsets generally had larger estimated richness.

The sequence was obtained from a man younger than 35 in good health. Some clones in this sample may be carry-over from other donors' samples. The sequenced sample was naive CD4+ T cells from PBMCs. The subset here: CD45RA+ positively selected.

CDR3 region: CASSFCRVQPQHF. CDR3 nucleotide sequence: TGTGCCAGCAGTTTTTGCAGGGTTCAGCCCCAGCATTTT. The chain joins TRBV27 to TRBJ1-5; D may be TRBD1 (5 bases). CDR3 length: 13 residues. The germline CDR1 and CDR2 sequences are MNHEY and SMNVEV (reference sequence). Trimming shortened V by 3 bases and J by 6 bases, and 9 bases separated the two germline ends.